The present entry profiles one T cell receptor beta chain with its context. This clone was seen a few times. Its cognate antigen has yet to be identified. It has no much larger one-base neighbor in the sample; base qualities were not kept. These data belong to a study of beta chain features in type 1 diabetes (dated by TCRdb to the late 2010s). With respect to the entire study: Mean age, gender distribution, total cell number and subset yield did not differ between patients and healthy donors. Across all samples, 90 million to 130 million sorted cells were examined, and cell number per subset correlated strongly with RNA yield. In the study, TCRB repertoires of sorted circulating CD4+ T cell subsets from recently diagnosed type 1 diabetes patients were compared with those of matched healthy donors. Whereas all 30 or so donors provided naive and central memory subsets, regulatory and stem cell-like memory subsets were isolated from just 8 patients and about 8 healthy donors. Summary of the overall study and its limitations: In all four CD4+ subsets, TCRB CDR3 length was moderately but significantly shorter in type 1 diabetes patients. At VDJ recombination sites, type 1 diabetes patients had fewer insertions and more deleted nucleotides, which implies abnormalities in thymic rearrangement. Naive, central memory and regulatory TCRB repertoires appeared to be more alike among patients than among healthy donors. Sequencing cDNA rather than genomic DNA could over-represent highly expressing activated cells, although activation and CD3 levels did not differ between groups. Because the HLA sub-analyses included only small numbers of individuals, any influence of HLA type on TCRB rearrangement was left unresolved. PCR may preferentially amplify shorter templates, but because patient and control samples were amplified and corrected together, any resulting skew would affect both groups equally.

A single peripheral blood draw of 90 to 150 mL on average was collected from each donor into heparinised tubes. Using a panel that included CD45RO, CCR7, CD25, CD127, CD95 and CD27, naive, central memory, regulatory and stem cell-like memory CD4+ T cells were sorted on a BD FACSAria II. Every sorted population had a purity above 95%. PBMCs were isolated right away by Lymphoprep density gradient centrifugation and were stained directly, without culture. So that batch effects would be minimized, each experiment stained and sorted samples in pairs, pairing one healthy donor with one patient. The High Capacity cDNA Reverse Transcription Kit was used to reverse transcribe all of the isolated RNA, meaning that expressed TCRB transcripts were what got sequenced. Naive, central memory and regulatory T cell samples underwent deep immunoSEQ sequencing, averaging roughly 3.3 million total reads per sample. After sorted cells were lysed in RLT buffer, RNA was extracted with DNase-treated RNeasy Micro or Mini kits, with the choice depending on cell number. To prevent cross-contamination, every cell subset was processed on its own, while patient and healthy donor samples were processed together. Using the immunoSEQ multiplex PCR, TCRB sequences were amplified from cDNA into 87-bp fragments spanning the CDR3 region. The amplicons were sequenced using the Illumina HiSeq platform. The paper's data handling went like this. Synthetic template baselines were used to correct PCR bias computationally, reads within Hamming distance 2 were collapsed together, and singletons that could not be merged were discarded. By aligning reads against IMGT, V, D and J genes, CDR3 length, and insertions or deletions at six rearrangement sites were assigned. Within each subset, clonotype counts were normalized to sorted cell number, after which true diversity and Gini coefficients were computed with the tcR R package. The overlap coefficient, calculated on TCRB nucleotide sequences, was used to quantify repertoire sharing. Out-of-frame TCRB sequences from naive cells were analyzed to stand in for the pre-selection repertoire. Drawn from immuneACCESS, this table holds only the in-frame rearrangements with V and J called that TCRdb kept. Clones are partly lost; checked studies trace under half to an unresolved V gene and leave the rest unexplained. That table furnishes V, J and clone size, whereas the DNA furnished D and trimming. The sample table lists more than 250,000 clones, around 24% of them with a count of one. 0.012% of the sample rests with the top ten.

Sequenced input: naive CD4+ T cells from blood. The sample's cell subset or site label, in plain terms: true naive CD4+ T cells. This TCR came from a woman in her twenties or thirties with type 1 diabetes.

The DNA sequence reads TGTGCCAGCAGCTTAGCGGGGGGGCCCTACAACGAGCAGTACTTC. This gives the protein CASSLAGGPYNEQYF. Rearrangement joined TRBV7-9 to TRBJ2-7; TRBD2 is perhaps the D gene, given 7 matching bases. The CDR3 numbers 15 residues from cysteine through phenylalanine. The retained sequence is limited to the CDR3, 45 bases, with the frame set at the first base. The germline V gene (reference sequence) supplies CDR1 SEHNR and CDR2 FQNEAQ. Cut back by 0 bases and 5 bases, the V and J ends lie 14 bases apart. The full variable domain, completed from the reference TRBV7-9 and TRBJ2-7 proteins outside the CDR3, reads DTGVSQNPRHKITKRGQNVTFRCDPISEHNRLYWYRQTLGQGPEFLTYFQNEAQLEKSRLLSDRFSAERPKGSFSTLEIQRTEQGDSAMYLCASSLAGGPYNEQYFGPGTRLTVT.